A selection of T cell receptor beta chains follows, all from one sample in a study of cytomegalovirus exposure and HLA in healthy donors. Sequencing was performed with immunoSEQ multiplex PCR; in TCRdb, only in-frame clones are kept and a portion is missing. The sample yields under 300,000 clones, nearly 90% seen once. The sequencing input was PBMCs. Every receptor here comes from a woman under 30 in good health and CMV-seronegative. The CDR3 runs from the conserved cysteine through the conserved F or W. Each record gives: D gene, V gene, J gene, clone size, CDR3 DNA, CDR3 protein. D genes are given only for firm matches. The size of a clone is reported for some rows only, either as once, few or many, or as a class for expanded clones.

>NA|TRBV6-1|TRBJ2-1|NA
TGTGCCAGCAGAACCGACCTAGGCTCCTACAATGAGCAGTTCTTC
CASRTDLGSYNEQFF
>NA|TRBV4-3|TRBJ2-3|NA
TGCGCCAGCAGCCAAGTCGGGGATTTCACAGATACGCAGTATTTT
CASSQVGDFTDTQYF
>NA|TRBV28|TRBJ1-1|NA
TGTGCCAGCAGAGAGGGCTGGGAGGGCACTGAAGCTTTCTTT
CASREGWEGTEAFF
>TRBD1|TRBV28|TRBJ1-1|NA
TGTGCCAGCAGTTTCCGACAGGGGATCGTTGAAGCTTTCTTT
CASSFRQGIVEAFF
>TRBD1|TRBV10-2|TRBJ1-6|NA
TGCGCCAGCAGAAGGACAGGGGCGTTGACACCCCTCCACTTT
CASRRTGALTPLHF
>NA|TRBV9|TRBJ1-1|NA
TGTGCCAGCAGCGATCGCAGCGGCCGAAACACTGAAGCTTTCTTT
CASSDRSGRNTEAFF
>NA|TRBV6-1|TRBJ2-7|NA
TGTGCCAGCAGTGAAGCTCTACCCCATACTCTAATCTGGAGCTCCTACGAGCAGTACTTC
CASSEALPHTLIWSSYEQYF
>NA|TRBV30|TRBJ2-1|NA
TGTGCCTGGAGTGGAACATCAGGGGTCACCGATGAGCAGTTCTTC
CAWSGTSGVTDEQFF
>NA|TRBV14|TRBJ2-5|once
TGTGCCAGCAGCCAAGTTTTCGGAGGGCTCGAGACCCAGTACTTC
CASSQVFGGLETQYF
>NA|TRBV27|TRBJ1-1|NA
TGTGCCAGCAGGGGGTGGGCCGGGGACACTGAAGCTTTCTTT
CASRGWAGDTEAFF
>NA|TRBV28|TRBJ1-1|NA
TGTGGGTCACTCATTGGGGGCATGAACACTGAAGCTTTCTTT
CGSLIGGMNTEAFF
>TRBD1|TRBV28|TRBJ1-2|few
TGTGCCAGCAGTTACAGGGGGCGTCGGGGCTACACCTTC
CASSYRGRRGYTF
>NA|TRBV7-6|TRBJ1-6|NA
TGTGCCAGCAGCGTCGGACAGTTTTATAATTCACCCCTCCACTTT
CASSVGQFYNSPLHF
>TRBD2|TRBV19|TRBJ2-1|NA
TGTGCCAGTAGTTCTGGACTAGCGGGGGGCAGGGATGAGCAGTTCTTC
CASSSGLAGGRDEQFF
>NA|TRBV10-3|TRBJ2-4|NA
TGTGCCATCAGTGAGCCCCGAAACGGGGTAGCCAAAAACATTCAGTACTTC
CAISEPRNGVAKNIQYF
>TRBD2|TRBV9|TRBJ2-2|NA
TGTGCCAGCAGCCCCCGCGGCGGCGGGGGGCCGAACACCGGGGAGCTGTTTTTT
CASSPRGGGGPNTGELFF
>NA|TRBV5-8|TRBJ1-2|NA
TGTGCCAGCAGCTTGGCCGGGAGGGCAGGCTTGGAATATGGCTACACCTTC
CASSLAGRAGLEYGYTF
>NA|TRBV29-1|TRBJ1-2|once
TGCAGCGTTGAAGACAGGGGTGGCTACACCTTC
CSVEDRGGYTF
>NA|TRBV7-9|TRBJ1-2|NA
TGTGCCAGCAGCTTATCTGAGGGATTGGGGTATGGCTACACCTTC
CASSLSEGLGYGYTF
>NA|TRBV5-1|TRBJ1-5|once
TGCGCCAGCAGCTTGGACAGCACCAGCAATCAGCCCCAGCATTTT
CASSLDSTSNQPQHF
>TRBD1|TRBV5-6|TRBJ1-2|NA
TGTGCCAGCAGCTTGGTGGGCCAGGGGGCGTCAGGGCATGGCTACACCTTC
CASSLVGQGASGHGYTF
>TRBD2|TRBV28|TRBJ2-3|NA
TGTGCCAGCAGTTTCCGGGGGGACACAGATACGCAGTATTTT
CASSFRGDTDTQYF
>NA|TRBV10-3|TRBJ1-2|few
TGTGCCATCAGCGGGGGAAACTATGGCTACACCTTC
CAISGGNYGYTF
>NA|TRBV13|TRBJ2-5|NA
TGTGCCAGCAGCGGAAGGAACAGGGAGGGGGAAGAGACCCAGTACTTC
CASSGRNREGEETQYF